One T cell receptor (beta chain) is described in this entry. Its antigen is as yet unknown. These data are taken from a study of cytomegalovirus exposure and HLA in healthy donors. About the research overall: The roughly 110 validation repertoires were reported in a later analysis to have been generated on the same platform as the roughly 700 first-cohort repertoires.

Produced via immunoSEQ multiplex PCR; TCRdb's table is partial and in-frame only. This sample has roughly 190,000 clones, with more than 70% found just once. Germline values: CDR1 SGHDT, CDR2 YYEEEE. V was cut by 4 bases and J by 2 bases, with 9 bases left in between. CDR3 length: 13 residues. General study results and limits: According to reports, the classifier identified cytomegalovirus status with high specificity and sensitivity. Cytomegalovirus association was listed for 150 or so TCR beta chains.

While the first cohort had 500 to 700 subjects, the donors belonged to the separate validation cohort of 120 subjects. The chain carries TRBV5-6 and TRBJ1-1; D unresolved. The sequenced sample consisted of PBMCs. This TCR was sampled from a woman in her late teens or twenties in good health and CMV-seronegative. The CDR3 bases are TGTGCCAGCAGCCCGGGGTTAAACACTGAAGCTTTCTTT. Amino acid sequence: CASSPGLNTEAFF.